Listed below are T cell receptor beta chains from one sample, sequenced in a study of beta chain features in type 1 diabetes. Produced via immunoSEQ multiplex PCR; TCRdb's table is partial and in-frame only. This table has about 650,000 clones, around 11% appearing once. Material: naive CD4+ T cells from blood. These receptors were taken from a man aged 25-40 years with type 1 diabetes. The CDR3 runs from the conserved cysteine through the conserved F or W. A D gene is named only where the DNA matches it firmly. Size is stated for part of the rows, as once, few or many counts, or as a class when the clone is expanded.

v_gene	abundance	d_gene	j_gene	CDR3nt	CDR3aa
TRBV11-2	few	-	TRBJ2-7	TGTGCCAGCAGCCCGTTCTACGAGCAGTACTTC	CASSPFYEQYF
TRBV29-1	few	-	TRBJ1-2	TGCAGCGTTGACGCACAGGACTATGGCTACACCTTC	CSVDAQDYGYTF
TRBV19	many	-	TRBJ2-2	TGTGCCAGCCGGGACGCGAACACCGGGGAGCTGTTTTTT	CASRDANTGELFF
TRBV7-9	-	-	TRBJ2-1	TGTGCCAGCAGCCCAGCAGCCTACAATGAGCAGTTCTTC	CASSPAAYNEQFF
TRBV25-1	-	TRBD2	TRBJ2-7	TGTGCCAGCAGTATTATCGGACTAGCGGCTTCCTACGAGCAGTACTTC	CASSIIGLAASYEQYF
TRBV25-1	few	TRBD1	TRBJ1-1	TGTGCCAGCGTAGCAGGGGGGAACACTGAAGCTTTCTTT	CASVAGGNTEAFF
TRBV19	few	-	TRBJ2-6	TGTGCCAGTATCCGGGGACCCCAAGAGGAGGCCAACGTCCTGACTTTC	CASIRGPQEEANVLTF
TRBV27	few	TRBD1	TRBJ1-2	TGTGCCAGCAGTAAGTTCACCCCAACAGGGGATGGCTACACCTTC	CASSKFTPTGDGYTF
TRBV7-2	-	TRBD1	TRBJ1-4	TGTGCCAGCAGCCAAGGGACAGGGAATATGAGAACTAATGAAAAACTGTTTTTT	CASSQGTGNMRTNEKLFF
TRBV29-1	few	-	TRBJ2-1	TGCAGCGTTGAACGTGGGACATGGGGTAATGAGCAGTTCTTC	CSVERGTWGNEQFF
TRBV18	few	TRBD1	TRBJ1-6	TGTGCCAGCTCACCGATCACCTGGGACAGGGTGTCCAATTCACCCCTCCACTTT	CASSPITWDRVSNSPLHF
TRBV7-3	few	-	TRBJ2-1	TGTGCCAGCGCCAGCGATCACTACAATGAGCAGTTCTTC	CASASDHYNEQFF
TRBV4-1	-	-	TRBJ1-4	TGCGCCAGCAGCCACCAACGGGAGAGAAATGAAAAACTGTTTTTT	CASSHQRERNEKLFF
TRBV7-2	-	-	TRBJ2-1	TGTGCCAGCAGCTCTTCCTGGTCTAGCAGGAGCAATGAGCAGTTCTTC	CASSSSWSSRSNEQFF